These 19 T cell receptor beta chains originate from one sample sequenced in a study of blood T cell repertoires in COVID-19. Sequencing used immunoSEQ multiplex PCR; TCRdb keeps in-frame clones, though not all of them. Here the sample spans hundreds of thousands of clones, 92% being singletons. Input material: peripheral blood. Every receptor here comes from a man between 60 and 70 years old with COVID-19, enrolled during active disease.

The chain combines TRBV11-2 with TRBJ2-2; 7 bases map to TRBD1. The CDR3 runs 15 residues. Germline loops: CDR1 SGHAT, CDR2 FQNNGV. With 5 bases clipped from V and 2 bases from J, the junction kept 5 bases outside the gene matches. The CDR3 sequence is CASSVDRSNTGELFF. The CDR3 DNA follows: TGTGCCAGCAGCGTGGACAGGTCCAACACCGGGGAGCTGTTTTTT.

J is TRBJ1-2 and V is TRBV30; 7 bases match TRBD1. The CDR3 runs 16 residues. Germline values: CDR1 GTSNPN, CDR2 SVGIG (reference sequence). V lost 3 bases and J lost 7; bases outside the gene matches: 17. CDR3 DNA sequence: TGTGCCTGGAGGATGATTGGACAGGCGGCCTGGGCTGGCTACACCTTC. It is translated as CAWRMIGQAAWAGYTF.

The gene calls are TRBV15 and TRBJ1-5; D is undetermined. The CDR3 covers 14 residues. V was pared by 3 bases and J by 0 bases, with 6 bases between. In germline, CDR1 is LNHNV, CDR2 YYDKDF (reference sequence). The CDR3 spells CATSRLYSNQPQHF. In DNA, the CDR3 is TGTGCCACCAGCAGGCTATATAGCAATCAGCCCCAGCATTTT. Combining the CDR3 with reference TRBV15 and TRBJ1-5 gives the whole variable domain DAMVIQNPRYQVTQFGKPVTLSCSQTLNHNVMYWYQQKSSQAPKLLFHYYDKDFNNEADTPDNFQSRRPNTSFCFLDIRSPGLGDTAMYLCATSRLYSNQPQHFGDGTRLSIL.

The CDR3: CASSFPGTGRTGELFF. CDR3 sequence (DNA): TGTGCCAGCAGCTTCCCCGGGACAGGGCGAACCGGGGAGCTGTTTTTT. The chain is built from TRBV5-8 and TRBJ2-2; 9 positions match TRBD1. V lost 2 bases and J lost 5; bases outside the gene matches: 7. Germline lookup yields CDR1 SGHTS and CDR2 YDEGEE. This CDR3 has 16 residues.

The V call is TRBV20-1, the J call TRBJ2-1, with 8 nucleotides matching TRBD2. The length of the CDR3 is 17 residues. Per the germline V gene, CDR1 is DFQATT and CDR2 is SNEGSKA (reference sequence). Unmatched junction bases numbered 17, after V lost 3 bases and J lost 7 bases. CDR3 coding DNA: TGCAGTGCTAGTCGCGGGGCTCTAGCGGGTCAAGGGAATGAGCAGTTCTTC. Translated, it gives CSASRGALAGQGNEQFF.

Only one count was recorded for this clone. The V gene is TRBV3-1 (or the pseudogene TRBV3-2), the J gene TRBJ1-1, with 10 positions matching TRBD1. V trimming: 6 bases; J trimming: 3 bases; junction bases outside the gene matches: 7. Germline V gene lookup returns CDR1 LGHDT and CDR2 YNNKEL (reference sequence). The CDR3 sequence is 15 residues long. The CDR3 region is CASSPTTGGHTEAFF. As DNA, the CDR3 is TGTGCCAGCAGTCCCACGACAGGGGGCCACACTGAAGCTTTCTTT.

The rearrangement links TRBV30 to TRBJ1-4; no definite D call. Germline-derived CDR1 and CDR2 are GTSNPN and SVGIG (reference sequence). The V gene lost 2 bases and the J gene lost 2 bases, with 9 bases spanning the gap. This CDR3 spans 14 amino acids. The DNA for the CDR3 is TGTGCCTGGAGTCCTTTGAGTACTAATGAAAAACTGTTTTTT. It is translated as CAWSPLSTNEKLFF.

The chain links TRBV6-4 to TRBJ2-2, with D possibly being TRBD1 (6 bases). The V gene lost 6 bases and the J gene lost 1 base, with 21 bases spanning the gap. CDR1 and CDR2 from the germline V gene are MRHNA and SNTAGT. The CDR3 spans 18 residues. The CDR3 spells CASSETGVGDVNTGELFF. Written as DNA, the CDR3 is TGTGCCAGCAGCGAGACAGGCGTGGGGGACGTGAACACCGGGGAGCTGTTTTTT.

In nucleotides, the CDR3 is TGTGCCAGCAGCGGCGGGGCTCCGACAGGGCGGGCCTACTATGGCTACACCTTC. Its protein product is CASSGGAPTGRAYYGYTF. The chain recombines TRBV7-9 with TRBJ1-2; 7 positions match TRBD1. The V gene end was trimmed by 5 bases and the J gene end by 3 bases; junction bases not matched to a gene: 18. The CDR3 totals 18 residues. Germline assignment: CDR1 SEHNR and CDR2 FQNEAQ (reference sequence).

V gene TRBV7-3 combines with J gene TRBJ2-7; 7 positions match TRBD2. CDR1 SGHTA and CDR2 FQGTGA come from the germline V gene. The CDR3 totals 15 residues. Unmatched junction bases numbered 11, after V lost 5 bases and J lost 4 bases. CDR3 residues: CASSPQGGREYEQYF. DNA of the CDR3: TGTGCCAGCAGCCCTCAGGGAGGGCGCGAATACGAGCAGTACTTC.

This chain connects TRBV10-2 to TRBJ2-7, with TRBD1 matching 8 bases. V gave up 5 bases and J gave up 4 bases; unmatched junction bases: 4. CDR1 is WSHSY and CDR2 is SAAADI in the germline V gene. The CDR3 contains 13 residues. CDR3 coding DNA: TGCGCCAGCAGTAAGGGACAGGAGTACGAGCAGTACTTC. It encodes CASSKGQEYEQYF.

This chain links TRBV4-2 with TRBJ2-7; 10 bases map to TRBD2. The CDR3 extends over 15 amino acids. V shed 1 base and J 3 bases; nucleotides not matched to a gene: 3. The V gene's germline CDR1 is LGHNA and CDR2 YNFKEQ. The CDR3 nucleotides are TGTGCCAGCAGCCAAGCACTAGCGGGATTCTACGAGCAGTACTTC. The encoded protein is CASSQALAGFYEQYF.

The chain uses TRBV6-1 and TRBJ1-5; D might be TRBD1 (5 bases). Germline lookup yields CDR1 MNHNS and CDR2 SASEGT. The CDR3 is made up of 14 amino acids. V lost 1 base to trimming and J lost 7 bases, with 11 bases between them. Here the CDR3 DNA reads TGTGCCAGCAGTGAAGTTGGGGCAGCCCAGCCCCAGCATTTT. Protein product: CASSEVGAAQPQHF.

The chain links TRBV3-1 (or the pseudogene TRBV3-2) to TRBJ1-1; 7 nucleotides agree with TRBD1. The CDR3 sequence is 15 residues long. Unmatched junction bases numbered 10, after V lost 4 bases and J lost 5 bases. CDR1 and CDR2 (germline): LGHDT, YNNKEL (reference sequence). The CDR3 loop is CASSPTTGVGTEAFF. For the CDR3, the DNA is TGTGCCAGCAGCCCAACTACAGGGGTTGGTACTGAAGCTTTCTTT.

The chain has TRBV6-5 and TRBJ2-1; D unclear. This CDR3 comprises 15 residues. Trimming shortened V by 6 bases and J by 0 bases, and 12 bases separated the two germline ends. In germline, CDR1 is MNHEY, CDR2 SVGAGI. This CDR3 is CASSQQLSSYNEQFF. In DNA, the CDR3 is TGTGCCAGCAGCCAACAGCTGAGCTCCTACAATGAGCAGTTCTTC.

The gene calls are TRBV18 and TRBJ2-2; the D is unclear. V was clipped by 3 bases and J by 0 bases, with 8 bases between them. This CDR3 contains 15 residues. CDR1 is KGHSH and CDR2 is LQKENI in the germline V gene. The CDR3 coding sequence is TGTGCCAGCTCACCCTCACTTACGAACACCGGGGAGCTGTTTTTT. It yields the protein CASSPSLTNTGELFF.

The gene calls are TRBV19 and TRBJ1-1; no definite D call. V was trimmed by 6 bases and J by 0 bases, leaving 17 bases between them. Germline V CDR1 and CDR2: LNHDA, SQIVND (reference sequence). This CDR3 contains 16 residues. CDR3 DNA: TGTGCCAGTAGAAGCTTACTGAGGCTTATGAACACTGAAGCTTTCTTT. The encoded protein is CASRSLLRLMNTEAFF.

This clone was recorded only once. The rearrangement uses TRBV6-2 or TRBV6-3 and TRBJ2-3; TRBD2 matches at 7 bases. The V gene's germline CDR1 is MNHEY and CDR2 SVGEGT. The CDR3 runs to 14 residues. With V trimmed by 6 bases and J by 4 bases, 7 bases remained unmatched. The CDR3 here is CASSRRGGADTQYF. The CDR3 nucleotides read TGTGCCAGCAGCCGTAGGGGAGGGGCAGATACGCAGTATTTT.

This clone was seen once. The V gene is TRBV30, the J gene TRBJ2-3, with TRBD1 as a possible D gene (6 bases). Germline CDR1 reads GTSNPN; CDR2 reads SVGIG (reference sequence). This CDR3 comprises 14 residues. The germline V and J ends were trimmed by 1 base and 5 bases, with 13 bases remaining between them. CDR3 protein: CAWSDRGMVDTQYF. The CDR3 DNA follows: TGTGCCTGGAGTGATAGGGGGATGGTAGATACGCAGTATTTT.